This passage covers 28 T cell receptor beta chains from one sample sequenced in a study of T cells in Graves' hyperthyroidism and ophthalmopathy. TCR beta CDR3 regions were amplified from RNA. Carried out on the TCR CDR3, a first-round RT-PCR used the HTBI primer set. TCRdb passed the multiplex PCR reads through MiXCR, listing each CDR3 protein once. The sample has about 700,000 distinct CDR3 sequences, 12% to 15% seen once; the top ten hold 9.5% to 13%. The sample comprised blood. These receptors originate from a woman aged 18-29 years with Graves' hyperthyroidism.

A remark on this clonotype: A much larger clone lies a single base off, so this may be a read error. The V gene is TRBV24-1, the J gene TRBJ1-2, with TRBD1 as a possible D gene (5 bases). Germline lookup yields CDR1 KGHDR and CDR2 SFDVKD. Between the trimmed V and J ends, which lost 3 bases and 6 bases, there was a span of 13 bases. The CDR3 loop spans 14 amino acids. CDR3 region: CATSDPKWGHGYTF. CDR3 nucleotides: TGTGCCACCAGTGATCCCAAATGGGGCCATGGCTACACCTTC.

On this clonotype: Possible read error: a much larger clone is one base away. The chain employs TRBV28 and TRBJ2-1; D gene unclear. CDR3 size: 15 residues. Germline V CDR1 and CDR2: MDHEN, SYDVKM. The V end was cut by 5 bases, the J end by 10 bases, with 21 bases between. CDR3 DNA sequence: TGTGCCAGCAGTGGTTTCTCTGGAGCCTCCGCCGAGCAGTTCTTC. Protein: CASSGFSGASAEQFF.

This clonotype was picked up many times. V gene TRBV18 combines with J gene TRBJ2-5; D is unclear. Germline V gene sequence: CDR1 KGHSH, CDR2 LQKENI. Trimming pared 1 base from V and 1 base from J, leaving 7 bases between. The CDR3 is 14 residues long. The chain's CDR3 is CASSPRRRQETQYF. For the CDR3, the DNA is TGTGCCAGCTCACCACGCAGGCGCCAAGAGACCCAGTACTTC.

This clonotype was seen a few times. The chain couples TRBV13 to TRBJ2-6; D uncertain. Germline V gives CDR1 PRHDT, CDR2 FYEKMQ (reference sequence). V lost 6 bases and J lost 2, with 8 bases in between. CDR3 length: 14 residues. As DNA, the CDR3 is TGTGCCAGCAGACCCGTTCCTGGGGCCAACGTCCTGACTTTC. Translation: CASRPVPGANVLTF.

DNA of the CDR3: TGCGCCAGCAGCCAAGTCTTTCCAGGGGTGAAAACGGCCAAAAACATTCAGTACTTC. Its translation is CASSQVFPGVKTAKNIQYF. V is TRBV4-3 and J is TRBJ2-4; possible D gene TRBD1, 6 bases. This CDR3 spans 19 amino acids. Germline V gene lookup returns CDR1 LGHNA and CDR2 YSLEER. Deletions cut 1 base from V and 1 base from J, with 20 bases between.

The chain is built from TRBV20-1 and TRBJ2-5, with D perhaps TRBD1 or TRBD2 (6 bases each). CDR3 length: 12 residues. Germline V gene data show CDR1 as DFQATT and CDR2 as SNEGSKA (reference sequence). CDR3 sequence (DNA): TGCAGCTTATCCGGGGGCAGGTGGACCCAGTACTTC. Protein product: CSLSGGRWTQYF.

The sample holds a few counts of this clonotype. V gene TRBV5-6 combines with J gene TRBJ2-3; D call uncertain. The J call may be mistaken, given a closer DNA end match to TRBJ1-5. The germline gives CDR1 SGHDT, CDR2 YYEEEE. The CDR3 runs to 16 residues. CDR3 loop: CASNPRGSWATDTQHF. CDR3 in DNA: TGTGCCAGCAATCCCCGTGGCAGTTGGGCCACAGATACGCAGCATTTT.

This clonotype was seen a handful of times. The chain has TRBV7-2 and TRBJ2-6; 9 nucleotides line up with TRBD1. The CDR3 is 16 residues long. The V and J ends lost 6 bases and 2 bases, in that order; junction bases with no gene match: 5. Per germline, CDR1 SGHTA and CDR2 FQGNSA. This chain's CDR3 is CASSYTGGAGANVLTF. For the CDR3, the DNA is TGTGCCAGCAGTTACACAGGGGGCGCTGGGGCCAACGTCCTGACTTTC.

The CDR3 DNA reads TGCGCCAGCAGCCAAGAGACAGGTGGGGTCTCTGAAGCTTTCTTT. Translating it yields CASSQETGGVSEAFF. The chain joins TRBV4-3 to TRBJ1-1; the D gene is possibly TRBD1 (6 bases). The germline V and J ends were trimmed by 0 bases and 6 bases, with 14 bases remaining between them. The CDR3 spans 15 residues. Germline V gene lookup returns CDR1 LGHNA and CDR2 YSLEER.

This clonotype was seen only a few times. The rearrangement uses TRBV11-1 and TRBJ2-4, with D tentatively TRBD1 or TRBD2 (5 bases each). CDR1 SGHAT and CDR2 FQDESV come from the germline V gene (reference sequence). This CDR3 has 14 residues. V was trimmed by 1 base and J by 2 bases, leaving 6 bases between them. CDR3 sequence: CASSLGGPKNIQYF. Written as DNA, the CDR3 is TGTGCCAGCAGCTTAGGGGGACCCAAAAACATTCAGTACTTC.

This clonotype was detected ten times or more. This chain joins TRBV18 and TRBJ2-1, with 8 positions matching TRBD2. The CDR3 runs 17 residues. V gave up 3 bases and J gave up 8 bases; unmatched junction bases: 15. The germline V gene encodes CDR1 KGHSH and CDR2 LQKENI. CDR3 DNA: TGTGCCAGCTCACCCTCCGGACTGGCGGGAGGTAACGATGAGCAGTTCTTC. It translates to CASSPSGLAGGNDEQFF.

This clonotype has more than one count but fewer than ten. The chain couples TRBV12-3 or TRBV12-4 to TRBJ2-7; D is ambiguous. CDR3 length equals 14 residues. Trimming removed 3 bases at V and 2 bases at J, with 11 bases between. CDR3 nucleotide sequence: TGTGCCAGCAGTTTTAGAAAAGCTACCTACGAGCAGTACTTC. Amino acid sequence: CASSFRKATYEQYF.

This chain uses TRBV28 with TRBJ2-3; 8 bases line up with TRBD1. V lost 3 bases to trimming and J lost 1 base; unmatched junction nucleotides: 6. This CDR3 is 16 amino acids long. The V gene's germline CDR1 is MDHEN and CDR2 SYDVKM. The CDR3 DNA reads TGTGCCAGCAGTTTCGACAGGGGAAAGCGCACAGATACGCAGTATTTT. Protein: CASSFDRGKRTDTQYF.

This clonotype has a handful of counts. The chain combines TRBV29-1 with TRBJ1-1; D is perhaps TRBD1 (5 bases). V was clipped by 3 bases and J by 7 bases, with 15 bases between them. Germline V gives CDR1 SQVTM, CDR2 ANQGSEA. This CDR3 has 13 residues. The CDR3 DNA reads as TGCAGCGTTGATAGGGACGCCAGGAATGAAGCTTTCTTT. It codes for CSVDRDARNEAFF.

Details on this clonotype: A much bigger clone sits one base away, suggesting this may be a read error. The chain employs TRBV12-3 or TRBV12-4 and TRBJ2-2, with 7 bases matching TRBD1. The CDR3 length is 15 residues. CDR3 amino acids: CASKAGTAKTGELVF. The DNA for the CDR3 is TGTGCCAGCAAAGCCGGGACAGCCAAAACCGGGGAGCTGGTTTTT.

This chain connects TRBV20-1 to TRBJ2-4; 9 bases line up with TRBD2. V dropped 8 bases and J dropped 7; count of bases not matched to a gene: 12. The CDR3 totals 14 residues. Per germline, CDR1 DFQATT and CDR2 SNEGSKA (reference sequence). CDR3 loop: CSSAGREGVNIQYF. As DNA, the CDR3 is TGCAGTTCCGCTGGGCGGGAGGGAGTGAACATTCAGTACTTC.

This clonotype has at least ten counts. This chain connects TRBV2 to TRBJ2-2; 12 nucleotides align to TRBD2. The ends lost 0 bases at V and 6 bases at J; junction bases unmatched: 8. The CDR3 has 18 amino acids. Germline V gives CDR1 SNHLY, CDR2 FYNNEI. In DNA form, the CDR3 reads TGTGCCAGCAGTGAAGCACGCCTAGCGGGAGGGCCCTCCGGGGAGCTGTTTTTT. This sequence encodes CASSEARLAGGPSGELFF.

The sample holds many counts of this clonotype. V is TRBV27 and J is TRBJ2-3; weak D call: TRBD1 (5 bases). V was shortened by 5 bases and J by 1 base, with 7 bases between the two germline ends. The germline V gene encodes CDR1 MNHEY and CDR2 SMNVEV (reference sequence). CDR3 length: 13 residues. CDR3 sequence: CASSTQGTDTQYF. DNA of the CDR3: TGTGCCAGCAGTACACAGGGCACAGATACGCAGTATTTT.

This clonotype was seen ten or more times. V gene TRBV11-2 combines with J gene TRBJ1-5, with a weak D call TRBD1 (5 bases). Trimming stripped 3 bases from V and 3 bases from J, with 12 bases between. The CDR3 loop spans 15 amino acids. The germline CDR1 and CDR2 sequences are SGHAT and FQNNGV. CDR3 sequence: CASSFGGSSNQPQHF. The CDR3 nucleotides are TGTGCCAGCAGCTTTGGGGGGAGTTCCAATCAGCCCCAGCATTTT.

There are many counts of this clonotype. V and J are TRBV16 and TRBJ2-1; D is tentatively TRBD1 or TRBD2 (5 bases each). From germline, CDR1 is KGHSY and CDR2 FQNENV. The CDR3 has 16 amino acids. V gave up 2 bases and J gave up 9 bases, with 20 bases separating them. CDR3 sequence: CASSQGASPLGGEQFF. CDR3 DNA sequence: TGTGCCAGCAGCCAAGGGGCTAGCCCCCTGGGCGGTGAGCAGTTCTTC.

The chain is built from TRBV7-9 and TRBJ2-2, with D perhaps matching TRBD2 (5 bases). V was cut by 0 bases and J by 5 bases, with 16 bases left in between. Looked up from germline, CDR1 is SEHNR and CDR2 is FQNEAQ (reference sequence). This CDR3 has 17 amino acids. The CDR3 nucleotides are TGTGCCAGCAGCTTAGCTCTAGGACTCACCTATACCGGGGAGCTGTTTTTT. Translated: CASSLALGLTYTGELFF. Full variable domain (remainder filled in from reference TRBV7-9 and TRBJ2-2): DTGVSQNPRHKITKRGQNVTFRCDPISEHNRLYWYRQTLGQGPEFLTYFQNEAQLEKSRLLSDRFSAERPKGSFSTLEIQRTEQGDSAMYLCASSLALGLTYTGELFFGEGSRLTVL.

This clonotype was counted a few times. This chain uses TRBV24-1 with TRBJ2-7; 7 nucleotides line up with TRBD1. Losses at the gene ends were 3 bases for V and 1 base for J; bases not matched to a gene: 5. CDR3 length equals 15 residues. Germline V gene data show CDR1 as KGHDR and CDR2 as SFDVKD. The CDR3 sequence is CATSDPGTVSYEQYF. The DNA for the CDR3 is TGTGCCACCAGTGATCCCGGGACAGTTTCCTACGAGCAGTACTTC.

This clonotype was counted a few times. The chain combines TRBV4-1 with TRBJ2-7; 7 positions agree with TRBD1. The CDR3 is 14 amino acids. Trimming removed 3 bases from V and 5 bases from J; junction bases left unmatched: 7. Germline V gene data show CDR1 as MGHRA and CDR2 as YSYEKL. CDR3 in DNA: TGCGCCAGCAGCCACTTACAGGGGCGCGACGAGCAGTACTTC. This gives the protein CASSHLQGRDEQYF.

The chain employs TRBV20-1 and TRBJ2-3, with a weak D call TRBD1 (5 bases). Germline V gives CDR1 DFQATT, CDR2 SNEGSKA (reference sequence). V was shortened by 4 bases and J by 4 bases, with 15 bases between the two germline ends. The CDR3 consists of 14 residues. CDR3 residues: CSANQQETADTQYF. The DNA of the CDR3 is TGCAGTGCTAATCAACAGGAGACCGCAGATACGCAGTATTTT.

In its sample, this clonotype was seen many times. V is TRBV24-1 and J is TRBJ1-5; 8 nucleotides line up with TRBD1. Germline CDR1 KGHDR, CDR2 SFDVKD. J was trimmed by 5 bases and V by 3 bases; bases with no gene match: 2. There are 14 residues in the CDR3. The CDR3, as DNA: TGTGCCACCAGTGATACGACAGGGGATCAGCCCCAGCATTTT. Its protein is CATSDTTGDQPQHF.

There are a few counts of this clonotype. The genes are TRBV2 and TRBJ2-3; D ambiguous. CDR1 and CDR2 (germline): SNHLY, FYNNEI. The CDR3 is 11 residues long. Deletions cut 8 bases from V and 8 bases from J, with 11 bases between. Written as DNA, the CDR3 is TGTGCCAGCGCGTCCCCGGGTACGCAGTATTTT. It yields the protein CASASPGTQYF.

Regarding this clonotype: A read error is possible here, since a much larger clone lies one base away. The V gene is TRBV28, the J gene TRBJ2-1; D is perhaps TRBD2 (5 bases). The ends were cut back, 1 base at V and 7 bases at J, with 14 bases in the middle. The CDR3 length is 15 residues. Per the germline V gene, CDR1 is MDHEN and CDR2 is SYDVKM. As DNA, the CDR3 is TGTGCCAGCAGTTTATTGCAGGAGGCGCCGAATGAGCAGTTCTTC. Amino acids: CASSLLQEAPNEQFF.

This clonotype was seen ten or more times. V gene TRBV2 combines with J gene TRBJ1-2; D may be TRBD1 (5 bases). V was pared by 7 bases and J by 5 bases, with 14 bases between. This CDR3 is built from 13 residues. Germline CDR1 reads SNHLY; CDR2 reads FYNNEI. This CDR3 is CASMIRDGYGYTF. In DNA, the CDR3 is TGTGCCAGCATGATCAGGGACGGATATGGCTACACCTTC. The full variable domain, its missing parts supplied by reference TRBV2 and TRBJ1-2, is EPEVTQTPSHQVTQMGQEVILRCVPISNHLYFYWYRQILGQKVEFLVSFYNNEISEKSEIFDDQFSVERPDGSNFTLKIRSTKLEDSAMYFCASMIRDGYGYTFGSGTRLTVV.